Each of the 27 T cell receptor beta chains below was sequenced from the same sample in a study of shared clonotypes between healthy human individuals. The assay was immunoSEQ multiplex PCR, and TCRdb's table has in-frame clones only and misses some. The sample shows 1,400,000 or so clones, around 98.5% of them seen only once. The specimen sequenced was naive CD4+ T cells sorted from blood. Subset specified: CD45RA+ positively selected. The receptors come from a man under 40 in good health.

The CDR3 here is CASSLVKGAYNEQFF. CDR3 sequence (DNA): TGTGCCAGCAGCTTAGTCAAGGGGGCGTACAATGAGCAGTTCTTC. The chain combines TRBV11-2 with TRBJ2-1, with 7 bases that match TRBD1. CDR1 and CDR2 from the germline V gene are SGHAT and FQNNGV. This CDR3 contains 15 residues. Germline trimming cut 1 base from V and 4 bases from J; bases unmatched to any gene: 4. Complete variable domain (other parts from reference TRBV11-2 and TRBJ2-1): EAGVAQSPRYKIIEKRQSVAFWCNPISGHATLYWYQQILGQGPKLLIQFQNNGVVDDSQLPKDRFSAERLKGVDSTLKIQPAKLEDSAVYLCASSLVKGAYNEQFFGPGTRLTVL.

V usage is TRBV5-4 and J usage is TRBJ1-2, with D perhaps TRBD1 (5 bases). The CDR3 contains 16 residues. In germline, CDR1 is SGHNT, CDR2 YYREEE (reference sequence). V was cut by 3 bases and J by 7 bases, with 22 bases left in between. The CDR3 here is CASSSFDSYVVSGYTF. The CDR3 nucleotides read TGTGCCAGCAGCTCCTTTGACAGTTATGTCGTCTCTGGCTACACCTTC.

With regard to this clone: This sample includes further DNA sequences coding for the same CDR3. This chain joins TRBV5-1 and TRBJ2-2; D perhaps matches TRBD1 (5 bases). CDR1 is SGHRS, CDR2 YFSETQ, per germline. V gave up 0 bases and J gave up 4 bases, with 7 bases separating them. This CDR3 contains 14 residues. CDR3: CASSLGQPTGELFF. The CDR3 region has the DNA TGCGCCAGCAGCTTGGGACAGCCCACCGGGGAGCTGTTTTTT.

This clone has only one observation. The V gene is TRBV5-1, the J gene TRBJ1-5, with D perhaps TRBD1 (5 bases). Trimming took off 2 bases at V and 4 bases at J, with 13 bases between the two ends. Germline V gene data show CDR1 as SGHRS and CDR2 as YFSETQ. This CDR3 contains 15 residues. The CDR3 sequence is CASSFGFGGNQPQHF. CDR3 nucleotides: TGCGCCAGCAGCTTCGGCTTCGGGGGAAATCAGCCCCAGCATTTT. The variable domain in full, with the rest retrieved from reference TRBV5-1 and TRBJ1-5, is KAGVTQTPRYLIKTRGQQVTLSCSPISGHRSVSWYQQTPGQGLQFLFEYFSETQRNKGNFPGRFSGRQFSNSRSEMNVSTLELGDSALYLCASSFGFGGNQPQHFGDGTRLSIL.

The V gene is TRBV4-3, the J gene TRBJ2-5; D not resolved. V was trimmed by 3 bases and J by 5 bases, leaving 10 bases between them. The CDR3 totals 13 residues. Germline assignment: CDR1 LGHNA and CDR2 YSLEER. Written as DNA, the CDR3 is TGCGCCAGCAGCCAGGCTATCAGGGAGACCCAGTACTTC. Translated: CASSQAIRETQYF.

The chain couples TRBV2 to TRBJ2-7, with 8 bases fitting TRBD2. Germline trimming cut 4 bases from V and 5 bases from J; bases unmatched to any gene: 7. The CDR3 covers 14 residues. Germline CDR1 is SNHLY and CDR2 is FYNNEI. CDR3 residues: CASSGRGVSNEQYF. DNA of the CDR3: TGTGCCAGCAGTGGGCGGGGGGTCAGCAACGAGCAGTACTTC.

On this clone: The same CDR3 also results from other DNA sequences found in this sample. The chain has TRBV9 and TRBJ1-4; no definite D call. The CDR3 runs 14 residues. Looked up from germline, CDR1 is SGDLS and CDR2 is YYNGEE. The V and J ends lost 0 bases and 5 bases respectively, with 8 bases between them. In nucleotides, the CDR3 is TGTGCCAGCAGCGTAGGGCAAGCAAATGAAAAACTGTTTTTT. Amino acids: CASSVGQANEKLFF.

CDR3: CASSLVVPGTGGYEQYF. DNA for the CDR3: TGTGCCAGCAGCTTAGTTGTCCCAGGAACAGGAGGCTACGAGCAGTACTTC. V is TRBV11-2 and J is TRBJ2-7, with D perhaps matching TRBD1 or TRBD2 (5 bases each). This CDR3 is built from 17 residues. Trimming removed 1 base at V and 3 bases at J, with 19 bases between. From germline, CDR1 is SGHAT and CDR2 FQNNGV.

The V and J genes are TRBV19 and TRBJ1-4; D is possibly TRBD1 (6 bases). Trimming cost V 4 bases and J 8 bases, with 8 bases left between them. CDR1 is LNHDA and CDR2 is SQIVND in the germline V gene (reference sequence). The CDR3 has 12 residues. CDR3 amino acids: CASSRTAEKLFF. CDR3 nucleotide sequence: TGTGCCAGTAGTAGGACAGCAGAAAAACTGTTTTTT.

The chain has TRBV28 and TRBJ1-1, with D tentatively TRBD1 (6 bases). The length of the CDR3 is 15 residues. The germline V gene encodes CDR1 MDHEN and CDR2 SYDVKM. Trimming stripped 8 bases from V and 1 base from J, with 17 bases between. The CDR3 loop reads CASPNREGENTEAFF. The CDR3 DNA follows: TGTGCCAGCCCAAACAGGGAAGGGGAGAACACTGAAGCTTTCTTT.

This chain uses TRBV6-5 with TRBJ1-5; 7 bases agree with TRBD1. V lost 4 bases, J lost 0 bases, and 3 bases stayed unmatched. The CDR3 runs 15 residues. CDR1 and CDR2 from the germline V gene are MNHEY and SVGAGI. CDR3 amino acids: CASSSGGPSNQPQHF. CDR3 in DNA: TGTGCCAGCAGTTCAGGGGGACCTAGCAATCAGCCCCAGCATTTT.

The CDR3 reads CASSLQVTTNEKLFF. CDR3 DNA: TGTGCCAGCAGCTTGCAGGTCACAACTAATGAAAAACTGTTTTTT. J is TRBJ1-4 and V is TRBV5-5; D gene uncertain. Between the trimmed V and J ends, which lost 1 base and 0 bases, there was a span of 7 bases. This CDR3 spans 15 amino acids. CDR1 SGHKS and CDR2 YYEKEE come from the germline V gene (reference sequence).

V is TRBV25-1 and J is TRBJ2-3; possibly TRBD2 for D (6 bases). Germline assignment: CDR1 MGHDK and CDR2 SYGVNS. Between the trimmed V and J ends, which lost 2 bases and 4 bases, there was a span of 13 bases. This CDR3 has 15 residues. CDR3 DNA sequence: TGTGCCAGCAGTGAAAGACTAGTTGGGGCAGATACGCAGTATTTT. It encodes CASSERLVGADTQYF.

This clone was seen just once. The chain carries TRBV4-1 and TRBJ2-3, with TRBD2 matching over 7 bases. V lost 4 bases and J lost 3; bases outside the gene matches: 13. Germline CDR1 MGHRA, CDR2 YSYEKL. This CDR3 spans 17 amino acids. The CDR3 loop is CASSPLGGWERTDTQYF. For the CDR3, the DNA is TGCGCCAGCAGCCCCCTGGGGGGGTGGGAAAGGACAGATACGCAGTATTTT.

Comments on this clone: The same CDR3 arises from other DNA sequences in this sample as well. The chain recombines TRBV18 with TRBJ2-5; 7 positions agree with TRBD2. The junction had 5 bases not matched to a gene; V was cut back by 1 base and J by 3 bases. CDR1 and CDR2 (germline): KGHSH, LQKENI. The CDR3 is made up of 15 amino acids. CDR3 DNA sequence: TGTGCCAGCTCACCACTTGCGGGAGTGGAAGAGACCCAGTACTTC. This gives the protein CASSPLAGVEETQYF. The variable domain in full, completed from reference TRBV18 and TRBJ2-5, reads NAGVMQNPRHLVRRRGQEARLRCSPMKGHSHVYWYRQLPEEGLKFMVYLQKENIIDESGMPKERFSAEFPKEGPSILRIQQVVRGDSAAYFCASSPLAGVEETQYFGPGTRLLVL.

Comments on this clone: This same CDR3 is encoded by further DNA sequences in the sample. V and J are TRBV18 and TRBJ2-7; D perhaps matches TRBD2 (6 bases). The CDR3 consists of 12 residues. Trimming took off 3 bases at V and 3 bases at J, with 6 bases between the two ends. Per germline, CDR1 KGHSH and CDR2 LQKENI. Written as DNA, the CDR3 is TGTGCCAGCTCACCGGGGGGCTACGAGCAGTACTTC. Protein product: CASSPGGYEQYF.

The rearrangement joins TRBV25-1 to TRBJ2-3, with D unresolved. CDR3 length: 14 amino acids. Between the trimmed V and J ends, which lost 2 bases and 1 base, there was a span of 7 bases. Germline CDR1 reads MGHDK; CDR2 reads SYGVNS. CDR3 sequence reads: CASSEPRGTDTQYF. The CDR3 DNA follows: TGTGCCAGCAGTGAACCTAGAGGCACAGATACGCAGTATTTT. Drawing the rest from reference TRBV25-1 and TRBJ2-3, the complete variable domain is EADIYQTPRYLVIGTGKKITLECSQTMGHDKMYWYQQDPGMELHLIHYSYGVNSTEKGDLSSESTVSRIRTEHFPLTLESARPSHTSQYLCASSEPRGTDTQYFGPGTRLTVL.

The gene calls are TRBV14 and TRBJ2-3; D gene ambiguous. Trimming removed 2 bases from V and 5 bases from J, with 8 bases in between. CDR1 SGHDN and CDR2 FVKESK come from the germline V gene. This CDR3 comprises 13 residues. The CDR3 region has the DNA TGTGCCAGCAGCCAACAGATTGAAGATACGCAGTATTTT. Translating gives CASSQQIEDTQYF.

The V and J genes are TRBV2 and TRBJ1-5, with D maybe TRBD1 (5 bases). This CDR3 has 15 amino acids. Germline CDR1 reads SNHLY; CDR2 reads FYNNEI. Trimming left V 5 bases short and J 4 bases short, with 15 bases between. CDR3 in amino acids: CASSPEGVQNQPQHF. CDR3 in DNA: TGTGCCAGCAGTCCCGAAGGGGTACAAAATCAGCCCCAGCATTTT.

This chain connects TRBV28 to TRBJ1-1; tentatively, D is TRBD1 (6 bases). In germline, CDR1 is MDHEN, CDR2 SYDVKM. CDR3 length: 15 amino acids. Between the trimmed V and J ends, which lost 4 bases and 4 bases, there was a span of 16 bases. The DNA of the CDR3 is TGTGCCAGCAGTTCCCCCCCAGGGGTAGGCACTGAAGCTTTCTTT. This gives the protein CASSSPPGVGTEAFF.

V usage is TRBV7-2 and J usage is TRBJ1-1, with unresolved D. The CDR3 spans 16 residues. V lost 1 base and J 3 bases, leaving 15 bases between the germline ends. Germline CDR1 reads SGHTA; CDR2 reads FQGNSA. The CDR3 region has the DNA TGTGCCAGCAGCTTAGATCACGCCAGGAGTTACACTGAAGCTTTCTTT. The encoded protein is CASSLDHARSYTEAFF. Full variable domain (missing parts from reference TRBV7-2 and TRBJ1-1): GAGVSQSPSNKVTEKGKDVELRCDPISGHTALYWYRQSLGQGLEFLIYFQGNSAPDKSGLPSDRFSAERTGGSVSTLTIQRTQQEDSAVYLCASSLDHARSYTEAFFGQGTRLTVV.

V usage is TRBV5-4 and J usage is TRBJ2-1; possibly TRBD1 for D (7 bases). The CDR3 consists of 15 residues. The germline gives CDR1 SGHNT, CDR2 YYREEE (reference sequence). The V gene lost 5 bases and the J gene lost 5 bases, with 17 bases spanning the gap. CDR3 in DNA: TGTGCCAGCAGTTTCGCGGGACAGAGGGACAATGAGCAGTTCTTC. Translating it yields CASSFAGQRDNEQFF.

The chain has TRBV6-5 and TRBJ1-1; possible D gene TRBD1, 6 bases. This CDR3 region has 12 residues. Per germline, CDR1 MNHEY and CDR2 SVGAGI. Trimming left V 10 bases short and J 2 bases short, with 11 bases between. This chain's CDR3 is CATRTDNTEAFF. DNA for the CDR3: TGTGCCACCCGGACAGACAACACTGAAGCTTTCTTT.

The genes are TRBV5-5 and TRBJ2-7; 7 bases are a match to TRBD1. Germline loops: CDR1 SGHKS, CDR2 YYEKEE (reference sequence). Trimming took 3 bases from V and 3 from J; bases not matched to a gene: 3. The length of the CDR3 is 13 residues. The DNA of the CDR3 is TGTGCCAGCAGCTCGGGACAGATCTACGAGCAGTACTTC. Amino acid sequence: CASSSGQIYEQYF.

This sequence joins TRBV29-1 and TRBJ2-1; the D gene is possibly TRBD1 (6 bases). The CDR3 extends over 13 amino acids. Germline V gene sequence: CDR1 SQVTM, CDR2 ANQGSEA. The ends were cut back, 3 bases at V and 9 bases at J, with 15 bases in the middle. The CDR3 sequence is CSVEIQGKAEQFF. CDR3 sequence (DNA): TGCAGCGTTGAGATCCAGGGGAAGGCTGAGCAGTTCTTC.

This chain links TRBV6-5 with TRBJ1-4, with D hard to call. V was shortened by 0 bases and J by 3 bases, with 8 bases between the two germline ends. Germline values: CDR1 MNHEY, CDR2 SVGAGI. The CDR3 is 15 amino acids. The CDR3 DNA reads as TGTGCCAGCAGTTACTCGCACAGTGCTAATGAAAAACTGTTTTTT. Protein: CASSYSHSANEKLFF.

The rearrangement joins TRBV28 to TRBJ1-2; D gene ambiguous. Germline V gene lookup returns CDR1 MDHEN and CDR2 SYDVKM. Trimming shortened V by 6 bases and J by 7 bases, and 12 bases separated the two germline ends. The CDR3 covers 12 residues. The CDR3: CASRTGNGGYTF. The CDR3 coding sequence is TGTGCCAGCAGAACGGGAAACGGTGGCTACACCTTC.